This T cell receptor (beta chain) was recovered during a study of control samples from healthy donors and cancer patients. The method was immunoSEQ multiplex PCR; TCRdb's version includes in-frame clones alone and lacks a portion of them. Of about 80,000 clones in the sample, nearly 90% are singletons; the top ten hold approximately 6%. Germline CDR1 is MNHEY and CDR2 is SVGEGT. The ends were cut back, 7 bases at V and 3 bases at J, with 16 bases in the middle. The CDR3 length is 14 residues. This sequence was found in a man aged 50 or older in good health. The chain is built from TRBV6-2 or TRBV6-3 and TRBJ2-7, with D possibly called TRBD1 or TRBD2 (5 bases each). Sequences were obtained from blood. The CDR3: CASTPGGSFYEQYF. In DNA form, the CDR3 reads TGTGCCAGCACCCCTGGGGGTAGCTTCTACGAGCAGTACTTC.